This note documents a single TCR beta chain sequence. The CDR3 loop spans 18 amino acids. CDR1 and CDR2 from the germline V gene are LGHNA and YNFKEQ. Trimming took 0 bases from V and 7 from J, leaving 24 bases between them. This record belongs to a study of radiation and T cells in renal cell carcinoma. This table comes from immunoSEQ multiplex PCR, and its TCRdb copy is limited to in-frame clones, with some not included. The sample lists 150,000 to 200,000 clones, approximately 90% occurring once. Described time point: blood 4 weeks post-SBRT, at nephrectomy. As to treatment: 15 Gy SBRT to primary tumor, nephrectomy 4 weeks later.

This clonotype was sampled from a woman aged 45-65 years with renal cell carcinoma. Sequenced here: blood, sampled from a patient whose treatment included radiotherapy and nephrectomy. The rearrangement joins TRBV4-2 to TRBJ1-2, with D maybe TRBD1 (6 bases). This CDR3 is CASSQDLVLSRGAGGYTF. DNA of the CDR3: TGTGCCAGCAGCCAAGATCTGGTACTGTCGCGGGGGGCCGGTGGCTACACCTTC.